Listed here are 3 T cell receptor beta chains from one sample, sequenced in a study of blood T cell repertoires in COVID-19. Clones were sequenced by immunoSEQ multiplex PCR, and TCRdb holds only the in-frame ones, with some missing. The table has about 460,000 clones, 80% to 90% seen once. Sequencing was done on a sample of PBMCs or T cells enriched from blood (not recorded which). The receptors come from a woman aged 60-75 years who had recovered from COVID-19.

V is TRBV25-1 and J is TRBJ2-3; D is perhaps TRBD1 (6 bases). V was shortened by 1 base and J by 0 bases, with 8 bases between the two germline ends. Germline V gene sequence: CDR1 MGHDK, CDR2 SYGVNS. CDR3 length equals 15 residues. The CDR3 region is CASSEWGQSTDTQYF. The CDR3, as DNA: TGTGCCAGCAGTGAATGGGGGCAGAGCACAGATACGCAGTATTTT.

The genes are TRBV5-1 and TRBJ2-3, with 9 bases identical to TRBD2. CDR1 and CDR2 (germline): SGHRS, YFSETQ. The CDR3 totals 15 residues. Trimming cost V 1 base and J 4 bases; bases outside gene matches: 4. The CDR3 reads CASSLPGTSSDTQYF. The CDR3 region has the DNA TGCGCCAGCAGCTTGCCAGGGACTAGCTCAGATACGCAGTATTTT.

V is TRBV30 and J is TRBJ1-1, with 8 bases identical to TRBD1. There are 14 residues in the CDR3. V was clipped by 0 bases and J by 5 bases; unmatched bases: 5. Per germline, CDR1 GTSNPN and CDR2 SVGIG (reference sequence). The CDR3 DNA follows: TGTGCCTGGAGTGTACTCAGGGGGCGGACTGAAGCTTTCTTT. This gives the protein CAWSVLRGRTEAFF. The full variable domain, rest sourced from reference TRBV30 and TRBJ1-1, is SQTIHQWPATLVQPVGSPLSLECTVEGTSNPNLYWYRQAAGRGLQLLFYSVGIGQISSEVPQNLSASRPQDRQFILSSKKLLLSDSGFYLCAWSVLRGRTEAFFGQGTRLTVV.